The clone carrying this T cell receptor (beta chain) was recorded at least ten times. The target antigen is unknown. The junction shows a germline mismatch at one end, possibly a read error. The TCR beta library used iRepertoire HTBI primers with Arm-PCR amplification of CDR3. One entry per CDR3 protein results from TCRdb running MiXCR on the multiplex PCR reads. The sample holds roughly 450,000 distinct CDR3 sequences, 20% to 25% seen once. Time point defined: persistent/refractory GD, antithyroid drugs over 5 years with positive TRAb. RNA extracted from PBMCs served as the sequencing template. Enrollment of patients was through an endocrinology department in Xi'an, China. The entry originates in a study of regulatory T cells in long-lasting Graves disease. Study-level findings and limits: Persistent disease preferred TRBV28, TRBJ1-2 and TRBJ2-5.

Germline CDR1 and CDR2: KGHSH and LQKENI. The CDR3 has 12 residues. The receptor was derived from a female donor with Graves disease. This chain uses TRBV18 with TRBJ2-5, with D unresolved. Sequenced here: peripheral blood mononuclear cells (PBMCs), sampled when the disease was refractory, from a patient treated with antithyroid drugs. CDR3 sequence (DNA): TGTGCCAGCTCAACACCTCAAGAGACCCAGTACTTC. This gives the protein CASSTPQETQYF.